The 22 T cell receptor beta chains in this list originate from one sample, sequenced in a study of cytomegalovirus exposure and HLA in healthy donors. PCR amplification relied on 60 Vbeta primers (plus 13 Jbeta primers). Sequenced by immunoSEQ multiplex PCR; TCRdb stores in-frame clones only, minus some. The table shows some 180,000 clones, with around 80% occurring only once. Sequencing was performed on PBMCs. Source of these receptors: a man aged 18 to 30 in good health and CMV-seronegative.

The chain has TRBV6-5 and TRBJ1-4; possible D gene TRBD1, 5 bases. From germline, CDR1 is MNHEY and CDR2 SVGAGI. The germline V and J ends were trimmed by 0 bases and 5 bases, with 10 bases remaining between them. The CDR3 length is 15 residues. CDR3: CASSYSRGKNEKLFF. For the CDR3, the DNA is TGTGCCAGCAGTTACTCTAGGGGCAAGAATGAAAAACTGTTTTTT.

V gene TRBV5-3 combines with J gene TRBJ2-2, with a tentative D call TRBD1 (6 bases). TRBV5-3 qualifies as an ORF whose function is uncertain. Trimming took 2 bases from V and 5 from J, leaving 19 bases between them. CDR3 size: 17 residues. CDR3 in amino acids: CARSFWTAPSKTGELFF. For the CDR3, the DNA is TGTGCCAGAAGCTTTTGGACAGCGCCTTCTAAAACCGGGGAGCTGTTTTTT.

The chain joins TRBV6-5 to TRBJ1-2; the D gene is possibly TRBD1 (6 bases). Germline assignment: CDR1 MNHEY and CDR2 SVGAGI. The CDR3 length is 14 residues. V lost 3 bases and J 7 bases, leaving 15 bases between the germline ends. The CDR3 reads CASSYGGGDRGYTF. The CDR3 DNA is TGTGCCAGCAGTTATGGAGGGGGGGACCGTGGCTACACCTTC.

V gene TRBV5-3 combines with J gene TRBJ2-3, with TRBD2 matching 14 bases. TRBV5-3 counts as an open reading frame of uncertain function. CDR3 length: 20 amino acids. Trimming at V came to 6 bases and at J to 1 base, leaving 16 bases not matched to a gene. In DNA, the CDR3 is TGTGCCAGAACCCCGGTCCCGGGCGGACTAGCGGGGGGCGGCACAGATACGCAGTATTTT. This gives the protein CARTPVPGGLAGGGTDTQYF.

Note on this clone: One end of the junction is discordant with germline, which a read error may explain. V usage is TRBV6-5 and J usage is TRBJ1-1, with a weak D call TRBD1 (5 bases). The CDR3 contains 14 residues. From germline, CDR1 is MNHEY and CDR2 SVGAGI. CDR3 amino acids: CASTGGKGNAEAFF. CDR3 nucleotide sequence: TGTGCCAGCACCGGGGGAAAGGGGAACGCTGAAGCTTTCTTT.

This clone came up a few times. The chain couples TRBV4-2 to TRBJ2-1; 10 bases fit TRBD2. The CDR3 has 19 amino acids. Germline CDR1 and CDR2: LGHNA and YNFKEQ. Losses at the gene ends were 1 base for V and 3 bases for J; bases not matched to a gene: 12. The DNA for the CDR3 is TGTGCCAGCAGCCAAGGGCCTAGCGGGAGCCCCCTGAACTACAATGAGCAGTTCTTC. This gives the protein CASSQGPSGSPLNYNEQFF.

On this clone itself: A read error may produce the germline difference seen at one junction end. The chain employs TRBV7-9 and TRBJ2-5, with D unresolved. The CDR3 is 14 residues long. Germline values: CDR1 SEHNR, CDR2 FQNEAQ (reference sequence). The CDR3 spells CSSSLKNEEETQYF. The CDR3, as DNA: TGTTCCAGCAGCTTGAAGAACGAGGAAGAGACCCAGTACTTC.

V usage is TRBV25-1 and J usage is TRBJ2-3; TRBD2 matches at 7 bases. The germline CDR1 and CDR2 sequences are MGHDK and SYGVNS. Trimming at V came to 1 base and at J to 6 bases, leaving 7 bases not matched to a gene. This CDR3 has 15 residues. CDR3 DNA: TGTGCCAGCAGTGAATGGGGCGGGAGAGGGGATACGCAGTATTTT. Protein: CASSEWGGRGDTQYF.

The rearrangement links TRBV28 to TRBJ2-3, with TRBD2 matching 10 bases. V shed 4 bases, J shed 2 bases, and the junction held 3 bases outside the gene matches. This CDR3 comprises 15 residues. Germline V CDR1 and CDR2: MDHEN, SYDVKM. CDR3 sequence reads: CASSSLAGDTDTQYF. CDR3 nucleotide sequence: TGTGCCAGCAGTTCCCTAGCGGGGGACACAGATACGCAGTATTTT. The complete variable domain, with remaining parts taken from reference TRBV28 and TRBJ2-3, reads DVKVTQSSRYLVKRTGEKVFLECVQDMDHENMFWYRQDPGLGLRLIYFSYDVKMKEKGDIPEGYSVSREKKERFSLILESASTNQTSMYLCASSSLAGDTDTQYFGPGTRLTVL.

In its sample, this clone was seen once. V usage is TRBV6-5 and J usage is TRBJ1-2, with D possibly TRBD1 on 6 matching bases. Trimming took off 2 bases at V and 6 bases at J, with 13 bases between the two ends. Germline CDR1 MNHEY, CDR2 SVGAGI. This CDR3 spans 14 amino acids. Written as DNA, the CDR3 is TGTGCCAGCAGTTACGGGGGCAGTATCGATGGCTACACCTTC. The encoded protein is CASSYGGSIDGYTF.

The V and J genes are TRBV2 and TRBJ2-6, with D unclear. CDR3 length: 15 amino acids. Germline-derived CDR1 and CDR2 are SNHLY and FYNNEI. The V gene lost 6 bases and the J gene lost 0 bases, with 9 bases spanning the gap. CDR3 sequence reads: CASSREHSGANVLTF. CDR3 sequence (DNA): TGTGCCAGCAGCCGCGAGCACTCTGGGGCCAACGTCCTGACTTTC.

The CDR3 DNA follows: TGTGCCAGCAGCTCTTTTTGGACAGGCGGGGATCAGCCCCAGCATTTT. It translates to CASSSFWTGGDQPQHF. V usage is TRBV7-2 and J usage is TRBJ1-5; TRBD1 aligns across 7 bases. V shed 4 bases and J 5 bases; nucleotides not matched to a gene: 11. The CDR3 loop spans 16 amino acids. The germline gives CDR1 SGHTA, CDR2 FQGNSA.

CDR3 amino acids: CASSRTGTGNTIYF. The CDR3 bases are TGTGCCAGCAGTCGCACAGGGACTGGAAACACCATATATTTT. The rearrangement joins TRBV6-6 to TRBJ1-3, with TRBD1 as a possible D gene (6 bases). Germline CDR1 MNHNY, CDR2 SVGAGI (reference sequence). The CDR3 is made up of 14 amino acids. V dropped 5 bases and J dropped 2 bases, with 10 bases sitting between them.

This chain joins TRBV5-8 and TRBJ2-7; D may be TRBD1 (5 bases). Germline V CDR1 and CDR2: SGHTS, YDEGEE. The V and J ends lost 0 bases and 5 bases respectively, with 12 bases between them. The CDR3 has 14 residues. CDR3 DNA: TGTGCCAGCAGCTTGGATAGGGGCATCGACGAGCAGTACTTC. Its translation is CASSLDRGIDEQYF. Full variable domain (outside the CDR3, taken from reference TRBV5-8 and TRBJ2-7): EAGVTQSPTHLIKTRGQQATLRCSPISGHTSVYWYQQALGLGLQFLLWYDEGEERNRGNFPPRFSGRQFPNYSSELNVNALELEDSALYLCASSLDRGIDEQYFGPGTRLTVT.

V and J are TRBV7-8 and TRBJ1-1; no firm D call. The V end lost 1 base, the J end lost 11 bases, and 11 bases lay between the germline ends. Germline lookup yields CDR1 SGHVS and CDR2 FQNEAQ. This CDR3 spans 12 amino acids. CDR3 bases: TGTGCCAGCAGCTTAGGGGCGGGGAACGCTTTCTTT. This sequence encodes CASSLGAGNAFF.

This chain links TRBV19 with TRBJ2-1; 9 nucleotides match TRBD2. The length of the CDR3 is 15 residues. Germline-derived CDR1 and CDR2 are LNHDA and SQIVND (reference sequence). The junction had 8 bases not matched to a gene; V was cut back by 4 bases and J by 7 bases. In DNA form, the CDR3 reads TGTGCCAGTAGTAGGGTTAGCGGGAGAGGTAATGAGCAGTTCTTC. This encodes CASSRVSGRGNEQFF.

The CDR3 bases are TGTGCCAGCAGCTTAGTGACAGGGCTCTCCCAGTACTTC. Its protein is CASSLVTGLSQYF. The chain carries TRBV7-9 and TRBJ2-5; 7 positions agree with TRBD1. The V and J ends lost 1 base and 9 bases, in that order; junction bases with no gene match: 5. Germline V lookup: CDR1 SEHNR, CDR2 FQNEAQ (reference sequence). CDR3 length equals 13 residues.

Here the CDR3 reads CASSSRQGLAGGNYEQYF. The CDR3, as DNA: TGTGCCAGCAGTTCACGCCAAGGGCTGGCAGGGGGAAACTACGAGCAGTACTTC. The chain recombines TRBV28 with TRBJ2-7, with TRBD1 matching over 7 bases. Per germline, CDR1 MDHEN and CDR2 SYDVKM. J was trimmed by 3 bases and V by 4 bases; bases with no gene match: 18. The length of the CDR3 is 18 residues.

For the CDR3, the DNA is TGTGCCAGCAGGGAGGGGGACAGGGGGCGCGTGCAGTACTTC. Its translation: CASREGDRGRVQYF. The gene calls are TRBV28 and TRBJ2-7; 12 positions match TRBD1. The CDR3 runs to 14 residues. Germline assignment: CDR1 MDHEN and CDR2 SYDVKM. The V gene end was trimmed by 6 bases and the J gene end by 9 bases; junction bases not matched to a gene: 9.

A few counts support this clone. CDR3 in amino acids: CASSLPGLVDEQFF. In DNA, the CDR3 is TGTGCCAGCAGCTTGCCGGGACTTGTGGATGAGCAGTTCTTC. The chain carries TRBV11-3 and TRBJ2-1, with a possible D match to TRBD2 (6 bases). V lost 3 bases, J lost 8 bases, and 14 bases lay in between. Looked up from germline, CDR1 is SGHNT and CDR2 is YENEEA. The CDR3 covers 14 residues.

The chain is built from TRBV7-8 and TRBJ2-6; D perhaps matches TRBD2 (5 bases). Trimming shortened V by 5 bases and J by 0 bases, and 14 bases separated the two germline ends. Looked up from germline, CDR1 is SGHVS and CDR2 is FQNEAQ. This CDR3 region has 17 residues. The DNA for the CDR3 is TGTGCCAGCAGCCCTAGCCGGGCCAACTCTGGGGCCAACGTCCTGACTTTC. As protein: CASSPSRANSGANVLTF.

This chain uses TRBV6-5 with TRBJ2-1, with 8 bases lining up with TRBD2. V trimming: 6 bases; J trimming: 6 bases; junction bases outside the gene matches: 7. Germline loops: CDR1 MNHEY, CDR2 SVGAGI. The CDR3 is 14 residues long. CDR3 coding DNA: TGTGCCAGCAGAGGGGCGGGGGGTTCCAATGAGCAGTTCTTC. Protein: CASRGAGGSNEQFF.